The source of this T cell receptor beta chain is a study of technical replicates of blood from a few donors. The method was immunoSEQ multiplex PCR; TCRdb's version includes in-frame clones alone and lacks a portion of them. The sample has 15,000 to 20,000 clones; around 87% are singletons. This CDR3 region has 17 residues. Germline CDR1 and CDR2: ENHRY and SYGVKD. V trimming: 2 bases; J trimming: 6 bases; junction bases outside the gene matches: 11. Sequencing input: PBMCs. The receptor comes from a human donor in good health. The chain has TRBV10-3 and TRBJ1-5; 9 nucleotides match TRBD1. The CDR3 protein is CAISEEKGQGGSQPQHF. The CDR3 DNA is TGTGCCATCAGTGAGGAAAAGGGACAGGGAGGTAGTCAGCCCCAGCATTTT.